This T cell receptor beta chain was sequenced for a study of blood T cell repertoires in COVID-19. Background on the study: Spain, Italy and the United States supplied samples that represented acute and convalescent COVID-19.

The authors' processing: Counts of nucleated cells, estimated from reference gene primer amplification, were obtained. The repertoire was sequenced with immunoSEQ multiplex PCR; TCRdb's copy has only in-frame clones and lacks some. V and J calls and clone size are given by that table; D and trimming were obtained from the DNA. In the table there are a few hundred thousand clones, 88% of which are singletons. The participants were between about 18 and 90 years old and came from roughly 25 US areas. In Cohort 3, a recovered donor had either two negative PCRs, clearance, or symptom resolution. This CDR3 is built from 16 residues. CDR1 and CDR2 (germline): SGHRS, YFSETQ. The junction had 12 bases not matched to a gene; V was cut back by 0 bases and J by 7 bases.

This clonotype originated in a woman in her fifties or sixties who had recovered from COVID-19. Sequencing was performed on PBMCs or T cells enriched from blood (not recorded which). V usage is TRBV5-1 and J usage is TRBJ2-5; 7 nucleotides match TRBD1. CDR3: CASSLVAGGIPGTQYF. CDR3 in DNA: TGCGCCAGCAGCTTGGTCGCAGGGGGAATCCCAGGGACCCAGTACTTC.